The 17 T cell receptor beta chains reported below all come from one sample, sequenced in a study of blood T cell repertoires in COVID-19. Sequenced by immunoSEQ multiplex PCR; TCRdb stores in-frame clones only, minus some. The sample has about 250,000 clones; about 86% are singletons. Sequencing input: peripheral blood. Receptors originate from a man older than 75 with acute or convalescent COVID-19.

This chain links TRBV6-5 with TRBJ2-7; TRBD1 aligns across 7 bases. This CDR3 is 15 amino acids long. CDR1 and CDR2 from the germline V gene are MNHEY and SVGAGI. J lost 0 bases, V lost 6 bases, and 8 bases had no gene match. This chain's CDR3 is CASSDRDQSSYEQYF. CDR3 sequence (DNA): TGTGCCAGCAGCGACAGGGATCAGAGCTCCTACGAGCAGTACTTC.

This chain connects TRBV18 to TRBJ2-2; 8 bases are shared with TRBD1. V lost 3 bases, J lost 1 base, and 4 bases stayed unmatched. Per the germline V gene, CDR1 is KGHSH and CDR2 is LQKENI. This CDR3 has 16 amino acids. CDR3 sequence (DNA): TGTGCCAGCTCACCTTCAGGACAGGGGAACACCGGGGAGCTGTTTTTT. Translating it yields CASSPSGQGNTGELFF.

This clone appeared a single time. V gene TRBV27 combines with J gene TRBJ2-3, with 10 bases identical to TRBD2. V was pared by 6 bases and J by 2 bases, with 8 bases of the junction left unmatched. Germline loops: CDR1 MNHEY, CDR2 SMNVEV (reference sequence). The CDR3 is 16 amino acids. The CDR3 region is CASRPFSGGATDTQYF. The CDR3 DNA sequence: TGTGCCAGCAGGCCCTTCAGCGGGGGGGCCACAGATACGCAGTATTTT.

The chain recombines TRBV7-9 with TRBJ1-5; D is perhaps TRBD1 (5 bases). The CDR3 contains 15 residues. Trimming left V 5 bases short and J 3 bases short, with 14 bases between. The germline CDR1 and CDR2 sequences are SEHNR and FQNEAQ (reference sequence). The CDR3 bases are TGTGCCAGCAGCCGAACTGGACAAAACAATCAGCCCCAGCATTTT. It yields the protein CASSRTGQNNQPQHF. The variable domain in full, with the rest retrieved from reference TRBV7-9 and TRBJ1-5, is DTGVSQNPRHKITKRGQNVTFRCDPISEHNRLYWYRQTLGQGPEFLTYFQNEAQLEKSRLLSDRFSAERPKGSFSTLEIQRTEQGDSAMYLCASSRTGQNNQPQHFGDGTRLSIL.

As regards this clone: Other nucleotide sequences in the sample specify the same CDR3. The rearrangement links TRBV5-1 to TRBJ2-7; 8 bases fit TRBD1. Germline-derived CDR1 and CDR2 are SGHRS and YFSETQ. CDR3 length: 15 residues. V gave up 5 bases and J gave up 0 bases; unmatched junction bases: 7. CDR3 DNA sequence: TGCGCCAGCAGTCTCCTGGGACAGGTCTCCTACGAGCAGTACTTC. The encoded protein is CASSLLGQVSYEQYF. Full variable domain (remainder filled in from reference TRBV5-1 and TRBJ2-7): KAGVTQTPRYLIKTRGQQVTLSCSPISGHRSVSWYQQTPGQGLQFLFEYFSETQRNKGNFPGRFSGRQFSNSRSEMNVSTLELGDSALYLCASSLLGQVSYEQYFGPGTRLTVT.

DNA for the CDR3: TGTGCCAGCAGCAAGCCGGGACAGCAAGAGACCCAGTACTTC. Its protein is CASSKPGQQETQYF. The chain has TRBV11-3 and TRBJ2-5; 7 nucleotides line up with TRBD1. Trimming took 5 bases from V and 2 from J; bases not matched to a gene: 5. The V gene's germline CDR1 is SGHNT and CDR2 YENEEA. The CDR3 covers 14 residues. The whole variable domain, filled in from reference TRBV11-3 and TRBJ2-5, reads EAGVVQSPRYKIIEKKQPVAFWCNPISGHNTLYWYLQNLGQGPELLIRYENEEAVDDSQLPKDRFSAERLKGVDSTLKIQPAELGDSAVYLCASSKPGQQETQYFGPGTRLLVL.

A word on this clone: Other DNA sequences in this sample translate to the same CDR3. CDR3 loop: CASSRQGASNQPQHF. CDR3 DNA sequence: TGTGCCAGCAGTAGACAGGGGGCTAGCAATCAGCCCCAGCATTTT. The rearrangement joins TRBV2 to TRBJ1-5; TRBD1 agrees at 10 bases. CDR3 length: 15 amino acids. The V segment lost 5 bases and the J segment 0 bases; nucleotides outside the gene matches: 1. The V gene's germline CDR1 is SNHLY and CDR2 FYNNEI.

The CDR3 protein is CASSRRDRGRGEQFF. CDR3 nucleotides: TGTGCCAGCAGCCGCCGGGACAGGGGTCGGGGAGAGCAGTTCTTC. The chain links TRBV3-1 (or the pseudogene TRBV3-2) to TRBJ2-1; 10 bases align to TRBD1. The germline gives CDR1 LGHDT, CDR2 YNNKEL (reference sequence). CDR3 length: 15 residues. Trimming cost V 4 bases and J 10 bases; bases outside gene matches: 10.

V is TRBV10-2 and J is TRBJ2-2, with 8 nucleotides matching TRBD1. With V trimmed by 7 bases and J by 5 bases, 9 bases remained unmatched. CDR1 is WSHSY, CDR2 SAAADI, per germline. The CDR3 consists of 15 residues. The DNA for the CDR3 is TGCGCCAGCAAATTAGGACAGGGTGGGACCGGGGAGCTGTTTTTT. Translation: CASKLGQGGTGELFF.

The chain has TRBV18 and TRBJ2-1; TRBD1 is a possible D gene (6 bases). There are 15 residues in the CDR3. V was cut by 2 bases and J by 2 bases, with 10 bases left in between. The germline V gene encodes CDR1 KGHSH and CDR2 LQKENI. The CDR3 loop is CASSPNQGTYNEQFF. The CDR3 region has the DNA TGTGCCAGCTCACCAAATCAGGGGACCTACAATGAGCAGTTCTTC.

V and J are TRBV7-2 and TRBJ2-7, with 15 nucleotides matching TRBD2. The J segment lost 6 bases and the V segment lost 5 bases, leaving 8 bases of the junction unmatched. The CDR3 is 16 amino acids. Looked up from germline, CDR1 is SGHTA and CDR2 is FQGNSA. CDR3 in DNA: TGTGCCAGCAGCACGGGACTAGCGGGAGGAAACGGCGAGCAGTACTTC. Translation: CASSTGLAGGNGEQYF.

The rearrangement links TRBV9 to TRBJ2-3; D is perhaps TRBD1 (6 bases). The CDR3 spans 15 residues. The germline gives CDR1 SGDLS, CDR2 YYNGEE. V was pared by 1 base and J by 4 bases, with 13 bases between. The CDR3 sequence is CASSVRGTNADTQYF. The CDR3 DNA reads as TGTGCCAGCAGCGTAAGGGGGACAAACGCAGATACGCAGTATTTT. The full variable domain, completed using reference TRBV9 and TRBJ2-3, is DSGVTQTPKHLITATGQRVTLRCSPRSGDLSVYWYQQSLDQGLQFLIQYYNGEERAKGNILERFSAQQFPDLHSELNLSSLELGDSALYFCASSVRGTNADTQYFGPGTRLTVL.

The J gene is TRBJ1-2, the V gene TRBV19; the D gene is possibly TRBD1 (5 bases). The CDR3 is 14 residues long. In germline, CDR1 is LNHDA, CDR2 SQIVND (reference sequence). Trimming left V 1 base short and J 5 bases short, with 11 bases between. The CDR3 is CASSIGTPSYGYTF. The CDR3 bases are TGTGCCAGTAGTATAGGGACACCAAGTTATGGCTACACCTTC.

Regarding this clone: Other DNA variants within this sample encode the same CDR3. The rearrangement links TRBV30 to TRBJ2-7; TRBD1 might be the D (5 bases). The CDR3 is 13 amino acids. V was cut by 0 bases and J by 3 bases, with 9 bases left in between. Germline CDR1 and CDR2: GTSNPN and SVGIG (reference sequence). This CDR3 reads CAWSVGQGYEQYF. The CDR3 nucleotides read TGTGCCTGGAGTGTAGGGCAGGGCTACGAGCAGTACTTC. The whole variable domain, filled in from reference TRBV30 and TRBJ2-7, reads SQTIHQWPATLVQPVGSPLSLECTVEGTSNPNLYWYRQAAGRGLQLLFYSVGIGQISSEVPQNLSASRPQDRQFILSSKKLLLSDSGFYLCAWSVGQGYEQYFGPGTRLTVT.

The V call is TRBV6-5, the J call TRBJ1-5; D ambiguous. Deletions cut 0 bases from V and 7 bases from J, with 13 bases between. Germline CDR1 is MNHEY and CDR2 is SVGAGI. This CDR3 contains 15 residues. CDR3 loop: CASSYSKFAKQPQHF. DNA for the CDR3: TGTGCCAGCAGTTACTCGAAATTCGCGAAACAGCCCCAGCATTTT.

The rearrangement uses TRBV3-1 (or the pseudogene TRBV3-2) and TRBJ2-7, with 7 bases identical to TRBD1. Germline assignment: CDR1 LGHDT and CDR2 YNNKEL (reference sequence). V lost 4 bases, J lost 4 bases, and 7 bases stayed unmatched. The CDR3 covers 14 residues. The CDR3 nucleotides are TGTGCCAGCAGCCCCAATGGACAGGCGTACGAGCAGTACTTC. Translating it yields CASSPNGQAYEQYF.

Remarks on this clone: Other DNA sequences in the sample encode the same CDR3. V and J are TRBV6-5 and TRBJ2-7; the D gene is possibly TRBD2 (5 bases). The CDR3 loop spans 13 amino acids. CDR1 MNHEY and CDR2 SVGAGI come from the germline V gene. Trimming removed 3 bases from V and 1 base from J, with 7 bases in between. The CDR3 reads CASSYRESYEQYF. The CDR3 DNA is TGTGCCAGCAGTTATAGGGAGTCCTACGAGCAGTACTTC.